One and the same sample provided the 5 T cell receptor beta chains below, sequenced in a study of blood T cell repertoires in COVID-19. Here immunoSEQ multiplex PCR was the method, and the copy in TCRdb shows in-frame clones only, minus some. The sample lists roughly 120,000 clones, 80% to 90% occurring once. The source material was peripheral blood. These TCRs come from a woman in her 70s with acute or convalescent COVID-19.

The chain joins TRBV4-1 to TRBJ1-2; tentatively, D is TRBD1 (5 bases). The CDR3 extends over 16 amino acids. CDR1 is MGHRA, CDR2 YSYEKL, per germline. Deletions cut 0 bases from V and 6 bases from J, with 17 bases between. CDR3 residues: CASSQDRQDIGNGYTF. Here the CDR3 DNA reads TGCGCCAGCAGCCAAGATCGGCAGGACATTGGGAATGGCTACACCTTC.

The chain combines TRBV5-1 with TRBJ2-2; perhaps TRBD1 as D (7 bases). Germline loops: CDR1 SGHRS, CDR2 YFSETQ. V dropped 4 bases and J dropped 2 bases, with 12 bases sitting between them. The CDR3 covers 15 residues. CDR3 region: CASSPGDSNTGELFF. The CDR3 DNA follows: TGCGCCAGCAGCCCGGGGGACAGTAACACCGGGGAGCTGTTTTTT.

J is TRBJ2-1 and V is TRBV6-5; 8 bases are shared with TRBD2. The CDR3 extends over 14 amino acids. Germline loops: CDR1 MNHEY, CDR2 SVGAGI. J gave up 9 bases and V 7 bases, and 11 bases lay outside the gene matches. The CDR3 region has the DNA TGTGCCAGCATCCCAACCGGGGGGGGTGGTGAGCAGTTCTTC. Protein product: CASIPTGGGGEQFF.

The chain recombines TRBV27 with TRBJ2-3; TRBD1 agrees at 7 bases. The V gene end was trimmed by 5 bases and the J gene end by 3 bases; junction bases not matched to a gene: 14. Germline CDR1 reads MNHEY; CDR2 reads SMNVEV (reference sequence). This CDR3 has 17 amino acids. For the CDR3, the DNA is TGTGCCAGCAGTGGGTGGAAGGGGGCGGGTAGGACAGATACGCAGTATTTT. This encodes CASSGWKGAGRTDTQYF.

The table lists this clone with a few counts. J is TRBJ1-2 and V is TRBV19; TRBD1 matches 7 bases. Losses at the gene ends were 0 bases for V and 2 bases for J; bases not matched to a gene: 9. This CDR3 has 17 residues. CDR1 and CDR2 from the germline V gene are LNHDA and SQIVND (reference sequence). The CDR3 is CASSIDLATGENYGYTF. CDR3 DNA: TGTGCCAGTAGTATAGATTTAGCTACAGGGGAAAACTATGGCTACACCTTC.